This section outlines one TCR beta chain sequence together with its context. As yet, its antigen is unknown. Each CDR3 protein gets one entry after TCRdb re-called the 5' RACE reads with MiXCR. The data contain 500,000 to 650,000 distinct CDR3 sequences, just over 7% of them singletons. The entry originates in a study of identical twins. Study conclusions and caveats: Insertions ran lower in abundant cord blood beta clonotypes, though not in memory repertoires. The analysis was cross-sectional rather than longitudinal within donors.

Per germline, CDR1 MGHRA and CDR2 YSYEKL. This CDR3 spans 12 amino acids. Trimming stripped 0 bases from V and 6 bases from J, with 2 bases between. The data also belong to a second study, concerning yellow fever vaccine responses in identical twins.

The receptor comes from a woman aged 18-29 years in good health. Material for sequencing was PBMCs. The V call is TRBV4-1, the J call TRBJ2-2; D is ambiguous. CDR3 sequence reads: CASSQDAGELFF. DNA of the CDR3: TGCGCCAGCAGCCAAGACGCCGGGGAGCTGTTTTTT.